These 29 T cell receptor beta chains originate from one sample sequenced in a study of blood T cells in healthy people across ages. The second PCR ran roughly 6 to 12 cycles with a sample-barcoded 5' primer and J-beta primers. TCRdb itself ran the 5' RACE reads through MiXCR, one entry per CDR3 protein. The sample includes approximately 940,000 distinct CDR3 sequences, about 48% of them seen just once. The sequenced material came from blood. The receptors derive from a man aged 30 to 45 in good health.

This clonotype appeared many times. The J gene is TRBJ1-2, the V gene TRBV2, with unresolved D. V was pared by 4 bases and J by 4 bases, with 10 bases between. Germline CDR1 and CDR2: SNHLY and FYNNEI. The CDR3 sequence is 13 residues long. The CDR3 region is CASSVTGSYGYTF. As DNA, the CDR3 is TGTGCCAGCAGTGTAACCGGATCCTATGGCTACACCTTC. Complete variable domain (other parts from reference TRBV2 and TRBJ1-2): EPEVTQTPSHQVTQMGQEVILRCVPISNHLYFYWYRQILGQKVEFLVSFYNNEISEKSEIFDDQFSVERPDGSNFTLKIRSTKLEDSAMYFCASSVTGSYGYTFGSGTRLTVV.

This rearrangement joins TRBV21-1 to TRBJ1-6. TRBV21-1 corresponds to a pseudogene. The CDR3 extends over 15 amino acids. The CDR3 bases are TGTGCCAGCAGCACGACGTCGAAGTATAATTCACCCCTCCACTTT. Translation: CASSTTSKYNSPLHF.

In its sample, this clonotype was seen a few times. The chain uses TRBV18 and TRBJ2-5, with a tentative D call TRBD1 (5 bases). Germline V gene data show CDR1 as KGHSH and CDR2 as LQKENI. The germline V and J ends were trimmed by 3 bases and 4 bases, with 15 bases remaining between them. CDR3 length: 15 amino acids. DNA for the CDR3: TGTGCCAGCTCACCGGGGTCAAGTGGGGCAGAGACCCAGTACTTC. It yields the protein CASSPGSSGAETQYF.

The DNA for the CDR3 is TGTGCCACCAGCAGAGGCCCCACGACACGGTCCGAGCAGTACTTC. It translates to CATSRGPTTRSEQYF. The V and J genes are TRBV15 and TRBJ2-7; D gene unclear. CDR1 is LNHNV, CDR2 YYDKDF, per germline (reference sequence). CDR3 length: 15 residues. The V and J ends lost 1 base and 6 bases respectively, with 16 bases between them.

Only a few counts were recorded for this clonotype. This rearrangement joins TRBV11-3 to TRBJ2-7; D possibly corresponds to TRBD1 (6 bases). The V gene's germline CDR1 is SGHNT and CDR2 YENEEA. The CDR3 spans 14 residues. V was clipped by 2 bases and J by 9 bases, with 17 bases between them. The CDR3 bases are TGTGCCAGCAGCTTATCCGGGACAAGGGATCGGCAGTACTTC. This encodes CASSLSGTRDRQYF.

This chain uses TRBV12-3 or TRBV12-4 with TRBJ2-2; maybe TRBD1 (5 bases). Trimming left V 5 bases short and J 6 bases short, with 13 bases between. There are 14 residues in the CDR3. CDR3 sequence (DNA): TGTGCCAGCAGTCCCATAGGGGCCCCCGGGGAGCTGTTTTTT. As protein: CASSPIGAPGELFF.

This clonotype has a handful of counts. J is TRBJ2-1 and V is TRBV2; the match to TRBD2 covers 7 bases. Germline lookup yields CDR1 SNHLY and CDR2 FYNNEI. This CDR3 is 15 amino acids long. V dropped 10 bases and J dropped 5; count of bases not matched to a gene: 14. The CDR3 spells CAIPRFGGRNNEQFF. The DNA for the CDR3 is TGTGCCATCCCTCGATTTGGCGGGAGAAACAATGAGCAGTTCTTC.

This chain joins TRBV9 and TRBJ2-1, with 7 bases matching TRBD2. J lost 6 bases, V lost 3 bases, and 15 bases had no gene match. Looked up from germline, CDR1 is SGDLS and CDR2 is YYNGEE. CDR3 length equals 17 residues. The CDR3 sequence is CASSAAGVPVLFNEQFF. CDR3 nucleotide sequence: TGTGCCAGCAGCGCTGCGGGGGTCCCGGTTTTGTTCAATGAGCAGTTCTTC.

For this clonotype: A read error may account for a junction end that differs from germline. The rearrangement uses TRBV5-1 and TRBJ2-7; maybe TRBD2 (6 bases). The CDR3 is 12 amino acids. CDR1 is SGHRS, CDR2 YFSETQ, per germline. In DNA, the CDR3 is TGCGCCAGCAGCCTAGGACTACGGGAGCAGTGCTTC. Amino acids: CASSLGLREQCF.

V usage is TRBV11-2 and J usage is TRBJ2-5; D possibly corresponds to TRBD2 (6 bases). V was cut by 1 base and J by 3 bases, with 18 bases left in between. In germline, CDR1 is SGHAT, CDR2 FQNNGV. The CDR3 covers 17 residues. Here the CDR3 DNA reads TGTGCCAGCAGCTTAGTTCCCCCCGGGTGGGGGGAAGAGACCCAGTACTTC. Translated: CASSLVPPGWGEETQYF.

CDR3 region: CASSDPSRQELYGYTF. The CDR3 DNA reads TGTGCCAGCAGTGACCCCAGCCGACAGGAACTCTATGGCTACACCTTC. V gene TRBV6-2 or TRBV6-3 combines with J gene TRBJ1-2, with D tentatively TRBD1 (6 bases). The germline V and J ends were trimmed by 5 bases and 4 bases, with 20 bases remaining between them. In germline, CDR1 is MNHEY, CDR2 SVGEGT. The CDR3 covers 16 residues.

This clonotype was seen at least ten times. The V call is TRBV7-2, the J call TRBJ2-3, with 11 bases aligning to TRBD2. V was clipped by 4 bases and J by 4 bases; unmatched bases: 4. Germline CDR1 and CDR2: SGHTA and FQGNSA. The CDR3 loop spans 15 amino acids. CDR3 in DNA: TGTGCCAGCAGCTCTAGCGGGGGGAAAGCAGATACGCAGTATTTT. Its protein is CASSSSGGKADTQYF.

This clonotype has only a few counts. This chain joins TRBV24-1 and TRBJ2-1; D is uncertain. Germline CDR1 KGHDR, CDR2 SFDVKD. The CDR3 is made up of 12 amino acids. Trimming pared 7 bases from V and 4 bases from J, leaving 7 bases between. The CDR3 DNA is TGTGCCACCAGGGGCAGGTACAATGAGCAGTTCTTC. Its translation is CATRGRYNEQFF.

The rearrangement joins TRBV25-1 to TRBJ2-5; D remains ambiguous. Germline CDR1 is MGHDK and CDR2 is SYGVNS. This CDR3 is 13 amino acids long. Trimming removed 1 base from V and 3 bases from J, with 6 bases in between. The CDR3 DNA is TGTGCCAGCAGTGAATGGATCGAAGAGACCCAGTACTTC. This sequence encodes CASSEWIEETQYF.

The chain recombines TRBV5-1 with TRBJ1-1; 10 nucleotides agree with TRBD1. Germline assignment: CDR1 SGHRS and CDR2 YFSETQ. J gave up 1 base and V 1 base, and 1 base lay outside the gene matches. This CDR3 has 15 residues. The CDR3 bases are TGCGCCAGCAGCTTGAGACAGGGGGCGAACACTGAAGCTTTCTTT. Amino acid sequence: CASSLRQGANTEAFF.

This sequence joins TRBV20-1 and TRBJ1-1; D not certain. Trimming cost V 5 bases and J 5 bases, with 18 bases left between them. The germline CDR1 and CDR2 sequences are DFQATT and SNEGSKA (reference sequence). This CDR3 comprises 14 residues. The CDR3, as DNA: TGCAGTGCTTCTCCCCCCTCGGACTTGACTGAAGCTTTCTTT. It translates to CSASPPSDLTEAFF.

This clonotype has a handful of counts. The V call is TRBV6-2 or TRBV6-3, the J call TRBJ1-2, with TRBD1 matching over 7 bases. CDR1 and CDR2 from the germline V gene are MNHEY and SVGEGT. The junction had 2 bases not matched to a gene; V was cut back by 2 bases and J by 5 bases. The CDR3 is made up of 13 amino acids. The CDR3 DNA follows: TGTGCCAGCAGTTACGGACAGGTTTATGGCTACACCTTC. Translation: CASSYGQVYGYTF.

This clonotype showed up just a few times. This rearrangement joins TRBV29-1 to TRBJ1-1; TRBD1 might be the D (6 bases). The CDR3 runs to 13 residues. Germline-derived CDR1 and CDR2 are SQVTM and ANQGSEA. V was trimmed by 6 bases and J by 0 bases, leaving 11 bases between them. The CDR3 loop reads CSVDDRLNTEAFF. For the CDR3, the DNA is TGCAGCGTGGATGACAGGCTGAACACTGAAGCTTTCTTT.

The chain has TRBV11-3 and TRBJ2-5; 14 positions agree with TRBD2. Germline trimming cut 1 base from V and 6 bases from J; bases unmatched to any gene: 7. From germline, CDR1 is SGHNT and CDR2 YENEEA. This CDR3 has 17 residues. The CDR3: CASSLAPTSGRVKTQYF. The DNA of the CDR3 is TGTGCCAGCAGCTTAGCCCCGACTAGCGGGAGGGTAAAGACCCAGTACTTC.

In its sample, this clonotype was seen a few times. The chain combines TRBV5-6 with TRBJ2-7, with D possibly called TRBD1 or TRBD2 (5 bases each). Germline V CDR1 and CDR2: SGHDT, YYEEEE. Trimming shortened V by 0 bases and J by 0 bases, and 13 bases separated the two germline ends. There are 16 residues in the CDR3. The CDR3 nucleotides are TGTGCCAGCAGCTTGGCCGGGGCAGGAATCTCCTACGAGCAGTACTTC. Its translation: CASSLAGAGISYEQYF. Combining the CDR3 with reference TRBV5-6 and TRBJ2-7 gives the whole variable domain DAGVTQSPTHLIKTRGQQVTLRCSPKSGHDTVSWYQQALGQGPQFIFQYYEEEERQRGNFPDRFSGHQFPNYSSELNVNALLLGDSALYLCASSLAGAGISYEQYFGPGTRLTVT.

In its sample, this clonotype was seen once. This chain joins TRBV20-1 and TRBJ1-2; unclear D gene. Trimming left V 6 bases short and J 4 bases short, with 12 bases between. Germline CDR1 and CDR2: DFQATT and SNEGSKA (reference sequence). The length of the CDR3 is 12 residues. In DNA, the CDR3 is TGCAGTGCCCGGAAGGCCCTCTATGGCTACACCTTC. Its protein is CSARKALYGYTF.

Only a few counts were recorded for this clonotype. The chain carries TRBV28 and TRBJ2-1; 9 nucleotides agree with TRBD1. This CDR3 is built from 23 residues. Germline V gene sequence: CDR1 MDHEN, CDR2 SYDVKM. Trimming cost V 6 bases and J 5 bases; bases outside gene matches: 32. The CDR3: CASSRSPADWGYLGQGSNNEQFF. The CDR3 region has the DNA TGTGCCAGCAGCCGGAGTCCTGCGGACTGGGGGTACCTGGGACAGGGTTCGAACAATGAGCAGTTCTTC. Full variable domain (rest looked up from reference TRBV28 and TRBJ2-1): DVKVTQSSRYLVKRTGEKVFLECVQDMDHENMFWYRQDPGLGLRLIYFSYDVKMKEKGDIPEGYSVSREKKERFSLILESASTNQTSMYLCASSRSPADWGYLGQGSNNEQFFGPGTRLTVL.

V gene TRBV10-3 combines with J gene TRBJ1-2; no clear D. CDR1 ENHRY and CDR2 SYGVKD come from the germline V gene. V was trimmed by 2 bases and J by 3 bases, leaving 16 bases between them. This CDR3 is 16 amino acids long. CDR3: CAISESRAAGYYGYTF. CDR3 in DNA: TGTGCCATCAGTGAGAGCCGGGCAGCGGGGTACTATGGCTACACCTTC.

This clonotype was picked up a small number of times. The V call is TRBV7-2, the J call TRBJ2-3; TRBD1 matches 12 bases. J lost 4 bases, V lost 5 bases, and 7 bases had no gene match. This CDR3 spans 16 amino acids. Germline loops: CDR1 SGHTA, CDR2 FQGNSA. This chain's CDR3 is CASSTTGQGAADTQYF. DNA of the CDR3: TGTGCCAGCAGCACAACGGGACAGGGGGCCGCAGATACGCAGTATTTT.

CDR3 in amino acids: CASSTVQGGFSYEQYF. CDR3 bases: TGTGCCAGCAGTACGGTCCAAGGGGGCTTCTCCTACGAGCAGTACTTC. The chain employs TRBV7-9 and TRBJ2-7; 7 bases agree with TRBD1. This CDR3 has 16 residues. Trimming removed 6 bases from V and 0 bases from J; junction bases left unmatched: 11. Germline V gives CDR1 SEHNR, CDR2 FQNEAQ (reference sequence).

V and J are TRBV7-2 and TRBJ2-7; TRBD1 matches at 8 bases. The CDR3 consists of 14 residues. The V segment lost 5 bases and the J segment 2 bases; nucleotides outside the gene matches: 5. The germline V gene encodes CDR1 SGHTA and CDR2 FQGNSA. CDR3 nucleotide sequence: TGTGCCAGCAGCCAGACAGGGGTGACCTACGAGCAGTACTTC. Its protein product is CASSQTGVTYEQYF.

The V gene is TRBV28, the J gene TRBJ2-5, with 10 bases that match TRBD2. CDR3 length equals 17 residues. Losses at the gene ends were 1 base for V and 11 bases for J; bases not matched to a gene: 16. The V gene's germline CDR1 is MDHEN and CDR2 SYDVKM. CDR3 sequence: CASSLYSSGRIPNEQYF. Here the CDR3 DNA reads TGTGCCAGCAGTTTATATAGTAGCGGGAGGATCCCCAATGAGCAGTACTTC.

This clonotype was seen ten or more times. The chain links TRBV20-1 to TRBJ2-7; tentatively, D is TRBD1 (5 bases). From germline, CDR1 is DFQATT and CDR2 SNEGSKA (reference sequence). The CDR3 length is 13 residues. V lost 3 bases and J lost 3, with 12 bases in between. For the CDR3, the DNA is TGCAGTGCTAGGGGCAGGGCGGACTACGAGCAGTACTTC. Translating gives CSARGRADYEQYF.

This clonotype showed up many times. The chain is built from TRBV20-1 and TRBJ1-2; no reliable D call. CDR3 size: 14 residues. Trimming removed 0 bases from V and 6 bases from J, with 14 bases in between. Germline V CDR1 and CDR2: DFQATT, SNEGSKA (reference sequence). CDR3 nucleotides: TGCAGTGCTAGAGATGACCGGAGGCCACATGGCTACACCTTC. The encoded protein is CSARDDRRPHGYTF.